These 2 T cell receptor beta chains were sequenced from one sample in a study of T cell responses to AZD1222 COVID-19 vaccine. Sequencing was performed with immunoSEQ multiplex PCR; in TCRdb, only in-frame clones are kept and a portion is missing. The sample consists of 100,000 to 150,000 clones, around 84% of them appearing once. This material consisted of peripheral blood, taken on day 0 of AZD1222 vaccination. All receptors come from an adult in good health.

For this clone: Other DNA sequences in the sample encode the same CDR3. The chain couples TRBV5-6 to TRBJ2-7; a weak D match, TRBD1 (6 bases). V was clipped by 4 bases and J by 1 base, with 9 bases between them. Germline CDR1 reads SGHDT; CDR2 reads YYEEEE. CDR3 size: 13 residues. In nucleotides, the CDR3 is TGTGCCAGCAGCCTTGGACAGTCCTACGAGCAGTACTTC. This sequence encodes CASSLGQSYEQYF.

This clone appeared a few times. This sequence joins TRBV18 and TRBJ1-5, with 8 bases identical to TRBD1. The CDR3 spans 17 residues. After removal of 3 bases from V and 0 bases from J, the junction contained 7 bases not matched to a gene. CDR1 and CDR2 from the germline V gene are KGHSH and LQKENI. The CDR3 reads CASSPTGGHFSNQPQHF. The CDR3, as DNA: TGTGCCAGCTCACCCACAGGGGGACATTTTAGCAATCAGCCCCAGCATTTT.